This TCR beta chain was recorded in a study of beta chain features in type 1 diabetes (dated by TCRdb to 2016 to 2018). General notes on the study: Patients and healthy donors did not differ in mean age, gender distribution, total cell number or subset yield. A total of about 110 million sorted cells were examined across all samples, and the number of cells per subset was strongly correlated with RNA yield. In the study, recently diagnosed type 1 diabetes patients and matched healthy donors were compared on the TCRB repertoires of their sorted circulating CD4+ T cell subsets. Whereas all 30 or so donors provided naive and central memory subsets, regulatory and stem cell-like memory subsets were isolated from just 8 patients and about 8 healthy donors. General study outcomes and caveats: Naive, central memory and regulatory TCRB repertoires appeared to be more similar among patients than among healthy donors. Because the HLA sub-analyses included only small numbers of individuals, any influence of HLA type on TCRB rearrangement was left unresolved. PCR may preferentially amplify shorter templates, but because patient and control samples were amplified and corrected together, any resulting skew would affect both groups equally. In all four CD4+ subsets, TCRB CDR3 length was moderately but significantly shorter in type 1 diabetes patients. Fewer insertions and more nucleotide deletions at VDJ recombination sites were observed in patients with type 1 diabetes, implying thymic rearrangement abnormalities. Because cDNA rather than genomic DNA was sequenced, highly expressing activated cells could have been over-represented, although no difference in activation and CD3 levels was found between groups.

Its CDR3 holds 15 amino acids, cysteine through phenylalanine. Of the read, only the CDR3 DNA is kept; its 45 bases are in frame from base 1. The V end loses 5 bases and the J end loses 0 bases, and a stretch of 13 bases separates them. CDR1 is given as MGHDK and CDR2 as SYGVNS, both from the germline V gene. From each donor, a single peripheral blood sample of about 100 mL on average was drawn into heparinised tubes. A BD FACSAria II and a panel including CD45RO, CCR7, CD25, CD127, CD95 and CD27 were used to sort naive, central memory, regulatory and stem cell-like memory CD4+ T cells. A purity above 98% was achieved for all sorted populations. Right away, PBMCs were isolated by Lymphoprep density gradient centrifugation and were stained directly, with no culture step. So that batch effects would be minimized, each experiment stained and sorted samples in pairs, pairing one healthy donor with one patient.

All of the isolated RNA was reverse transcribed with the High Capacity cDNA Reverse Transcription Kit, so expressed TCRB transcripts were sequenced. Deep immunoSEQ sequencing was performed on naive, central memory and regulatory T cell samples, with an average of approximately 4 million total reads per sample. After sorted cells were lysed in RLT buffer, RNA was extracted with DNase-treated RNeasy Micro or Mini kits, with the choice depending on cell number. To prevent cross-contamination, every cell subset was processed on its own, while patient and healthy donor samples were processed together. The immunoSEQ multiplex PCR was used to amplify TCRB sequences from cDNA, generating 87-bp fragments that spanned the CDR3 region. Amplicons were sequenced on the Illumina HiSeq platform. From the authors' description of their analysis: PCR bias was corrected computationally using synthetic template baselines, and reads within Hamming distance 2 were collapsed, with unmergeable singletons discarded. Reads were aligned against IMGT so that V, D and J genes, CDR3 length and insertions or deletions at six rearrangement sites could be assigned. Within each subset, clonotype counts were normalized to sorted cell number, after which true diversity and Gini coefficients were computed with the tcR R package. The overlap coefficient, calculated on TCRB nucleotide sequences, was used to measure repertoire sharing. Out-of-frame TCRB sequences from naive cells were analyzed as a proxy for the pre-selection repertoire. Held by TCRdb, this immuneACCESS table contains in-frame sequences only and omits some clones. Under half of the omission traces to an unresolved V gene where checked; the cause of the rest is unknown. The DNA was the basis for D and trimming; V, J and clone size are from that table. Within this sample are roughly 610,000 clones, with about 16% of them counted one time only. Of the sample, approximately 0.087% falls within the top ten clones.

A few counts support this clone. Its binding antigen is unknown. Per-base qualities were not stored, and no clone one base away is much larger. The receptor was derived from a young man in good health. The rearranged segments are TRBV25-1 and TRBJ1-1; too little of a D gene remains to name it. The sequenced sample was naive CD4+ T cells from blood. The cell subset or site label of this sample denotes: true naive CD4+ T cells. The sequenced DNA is TGTGCCAGCAGTCCCCCCAGATCGCTGAACACTGAAGCTTTCTTT. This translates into CASSPPRSLNTEAFF. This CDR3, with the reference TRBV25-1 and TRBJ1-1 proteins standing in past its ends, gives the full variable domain EADIYQTPRYLVIGTGKKITLECSQTMGHDKMYWYQQDPGMELHLIHYSYGVNSTEKGDLSSESTVSRIRTEHFPLTLESARPSHTSQYLCASSPPRSLNTEAFFGQGTRLTVV.